This T cell receptor (beta chain) was profiled in a study of human T cells and chemical hapten exposure. TCRdb passed the RACE reads through MiXCR, listing each CDR3 protein once. Here the sample spans some 400,000 distinct CDR3 sequences, around 5% being singletons. Many counts were recorded for this clonotype. The time point here: patch test 1, 2 weeks after DPC sensitization. The sample's treatment: therapeutic diphenylcyclopropenone sensitization with weekly scalp DPC. This CDR3 spans 13 amino acids. The V gene lost 2 bases and the J gene lost 4 bases, with 8 bases spanning the gap. Germline lookup yields CDR1 SGHNT and CDR2 YYREEE (reference sequence).

The chain couples TRBV5-4 to TRBJ2-3; D ambiguous. The TCR sequence derives from a woman between 45 and 60 years old with alopecia areata. Some clones in this sample may be carry-over from other donors' samples. The sample consisted of whole blood, taken in connection with sensitization to the hapten diphenylcyclopropenone (DPC). The CDR3 sequence is CASSFGSSDTQYF. The CDR3 DNA follows: TGTGCCAGCAGCTTTGGTAGCTCAGATACGCAGTATTTT.